The next 9 T cell receptor beta chains were all read from a single sample in a study of identical twins' blood T cells. A single record per CDR3 protein comes from TCRdb applying MiXCR to the 5' RACE reads. This table has a few hundred thousand distinct CDR3 sequences, over 25% appearing once. Sequencing used PBMCs. The receptors originated from a woman between 18 and 55 years old in good health.

This clonotype was seen only a few times. V and J are TRBV19 and TRBJ2-2, with TRBD2 as a possible D gene (6 bases). V gave up 4 bases and J gave up 5 bases, with 14 bases separating them. This CDR3 has 15 residues. Per germline, CDR1 LNHDA and CDR2 SQIVND (reference sequence). In DNA form, the CDR3 reads TGTGCCAGTAGTAAGCTAGCGCCAGGGACCGGGGAGCTGTTTTTT. Amino acids: CASSKLAPGTGELFF.

In this sample, this clonotype turned up a few times. The genes are TRBV21-1 and TRBJ2-1; the tabulated D call, TRBD2, remains unverified against the DNA. TRBV21-1 is described as a pseudogene. The CDR3 loop spans 15 amino acids. The CDR3 coding sequence is TGTGCCAGCAGCATCACTAGCGGAGAGGGCCCCGAGCAGTTCTTC. Translating gives CASSITSGEGPEQFF.

This clonotype was seen only a few times. V gene TRBV20-1 combines with J gene TRBJ1-1, with a weak D call TRBD1 (5 bases). From germline, CDR1 is DFQATT and CDR2 SNEGSKA (reference sequence). Trimming took 6 bases from V and 8 from J, leaving 13 bases between them. CDR3 length: 11 residues. The CDR3 bases are TGCAGTGCCGGGGCGAGAACCGAAGCTTTCTTT. It codes for CSAGARTEAFF.

This clonotype has more than one count but fewer than ten. The chain carries TRBV12-5 and TRBJ2-1; 9 bases are shared with TRBD1. Germline V gene lookup returns CDR1 LGHNT and CDR2 FRNRAP. The CDR3 is made up of 15 amino acids. V was pared by 5 bases and J by 1 base, with 3 bases of the junction left unmatched. In nucleotides, the CDR3 is TGTGCTAGTGGTGACGGACAGGGGTCCTACAATGAGCAGTTCTTC. As protein: CASGDGQGSYNEQFF.

Only a few counts were recorded for this clonotype. The chain is built from TRBV6-5 and TRBJ1-3; D not resolved. CDR1 MNHEY and CDR2 SVGAGI come from the germline V gene. With 0 bases removed from V and 3 bases from J, the gap between germline ends came to 3 bases. This CDR3 spans 13 amino acids. CDR3 coding DNA: TGTGCCAGCAGTTACTCGCATGGAAACACCATATATTTT. This codes for CASSYSHGNTIYF.

V usage is TRBV9 and J usage is TRBJ2-2; a possible D gene is TRBD2 (5 bases). The CDR3 is 16 residues long. CDR1 and CDR2 from the germline V gene are SGDLS and YYNGEE. The V and J ends lost 0 bases and 1 base respectively, with 10 bases between them. The CDR3 spells CASSVDPGGNTGELFF. DNA for the CDR3: TGTGCCAGCAGCGTAGACCCAGGAGGGAACACCGGGGAGCTGTTTTTT.

This clonotype was seen a handful of times. V is TRBV28 and J is TRBJ1-6; 8 nucleotides line up with TRBD1. CDR3 length: 17 amino acids. Germline CDR1 is MDHEN and CDR2 is SYDVKM. Trimming cost V 5 bases and J 6 bases; bases outside gene matches: 12. In nucleotides, the CDR3 is TGTGCCAGCAGTCTCCTCACAGGGGGGGGATTTAATTCACCCCTCCACTTT. Translation gives CASSLLTGGGFNSPLHF. Drawing the rest from reference TRBV28 and TRBJ1-6, the complete variable domain is DVKVTQSSRYLVKRTGEKVFLECVQDMDHENMFWYRQDPGLGLRLIYFSYDVKMKEKGDIPEGYSVSREKKERFSLILESASTNQTSMYLCASSLLTGGGFNSPLHFGNGTRLTVT.

Comment on this clonotype: This may come from a read error, since a much larger clone is one base off. The chain links TRBV12-3 or TRBV12-4 to TRBJ1-1, with a possible D match to TRBD1 (6 bases). There are 15 residues in the CDR3. Trimming removed 5 bases from V and 3 bases from J, with 16 bases in between. CDR3 in amino acids: CASSPGDKMYTEAFF. The CDR3 bases are TGTGCCAGCAGTCCAGGGGACAAGATGTACACTGAAGCTTTCTTT.

CDR3 in amino acids: CSARDPGLAGGSSYEQYF. CDR3 DNA: TGCAGTGCTAGAGATCCGGGACTAGCGGGGGGAAGCTCCTACGAGCAGTACTTC. The chain recombines TRBV20-1 with TRBJ2-7, with 15 bases aligning to TRBD2. The CDR3 length is 18 residues. V gave up 0 bases and J gave up 0 bases; unmatched junction bases: 6. CDR1 is DFQATT, CDR2 SNEGSKA, per germline (reference sequence).